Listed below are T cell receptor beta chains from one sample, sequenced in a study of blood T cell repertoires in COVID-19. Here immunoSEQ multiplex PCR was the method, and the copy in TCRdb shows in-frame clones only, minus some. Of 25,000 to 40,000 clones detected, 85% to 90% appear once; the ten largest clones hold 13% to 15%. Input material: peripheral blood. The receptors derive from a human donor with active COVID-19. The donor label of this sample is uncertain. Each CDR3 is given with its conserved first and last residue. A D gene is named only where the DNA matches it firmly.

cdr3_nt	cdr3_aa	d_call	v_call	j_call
TGTGCCAGCAGCCAAGGGGAGGGGGTCACAGATACGCAGTATTTT	CASSQGEGVTDTQYF	.	TRBV3-1/TRBV3-2	TRBJ2-3
TGTGCCAGCAGTCACATCCGGGGTACAGCTTTCTTT	CASSHIRGTAFF	.	TRBV12-3/TRBV12-4	TRBJ1-1
TGTGCCAGCAGCCAAGATACATCGCGGACAGGGGGAGTTCACTATGGCTACACCTTC	CASSQDTSRTGGVHYGYTF	TRBD1	TRBV14	TRBJ1-2
TGTGCCAGCAGGGGGGGTGGGGAGACCCAGTACTTC	CASRGGGETQYF	.	TRBV6-5	TRBJ2-5
TGTGCCAGCTCACCAGGGGCAGGGCGAGGAAACACCATATATTTT	CASSPGAGRGNTIYF	.	TRBV18	TRBJ1-3
TGTGCCAGCAGCTCCACAGGGTCCCTCTTGAACACTGAAGCTTTCTTT	CASSSTGSLLNTEAFF	.	TRBV7-2	TRBJ1-1
TGTGCCAGCAGCCACGCGGGGGCGGGTGGGGCCAACGTCCTGACTTTC	CASSHAGAGGANVLTF	.	TRBV4-2	TRBJ2-6
TGTGCCAGCAGTCCAGGGGGGACCACTGAAGCTTTCTTT	CASSPGGTTEAFF	TRBD1	TRBV6-5	TRBJ1-1
TGTGCCAGCAGCTTAAATTCTGACCAGGGTGGCGCGAACACCGGGGAGCTGTTTTTT	CASSLNSDQGGANTGELFF	.	TRBV11-2	TRBJ2-2
TGCAGCGTTGTCGTCGGGACAGGGCGTTTCGAGCAGTACTTC	CSVVVGTGRFEQYF	TRBD1	TRBV29-1	TRBJ2-7